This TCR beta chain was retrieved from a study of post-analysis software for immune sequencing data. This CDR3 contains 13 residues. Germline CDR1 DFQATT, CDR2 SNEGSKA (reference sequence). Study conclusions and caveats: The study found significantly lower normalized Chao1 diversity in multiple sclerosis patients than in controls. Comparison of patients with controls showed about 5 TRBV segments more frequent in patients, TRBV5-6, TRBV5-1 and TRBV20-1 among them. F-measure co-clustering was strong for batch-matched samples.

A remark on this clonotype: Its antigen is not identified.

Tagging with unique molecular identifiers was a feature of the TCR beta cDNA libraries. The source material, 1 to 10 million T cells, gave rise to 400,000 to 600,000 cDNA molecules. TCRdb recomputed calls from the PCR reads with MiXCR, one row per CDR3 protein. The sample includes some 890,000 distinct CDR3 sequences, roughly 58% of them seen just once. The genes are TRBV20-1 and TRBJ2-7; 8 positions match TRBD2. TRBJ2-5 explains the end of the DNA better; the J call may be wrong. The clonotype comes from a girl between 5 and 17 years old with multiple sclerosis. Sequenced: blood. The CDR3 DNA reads TGCAGTGCTAAGAGCGGGAGCGGGGAGACCCAGTACTTC. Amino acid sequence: CSAKSGSGETQYF.